This T cell receptor (beta chain) was obtained from a study of T cell repertoires in cytomegalovirus infection. Trimming took off 0 bases at V and 5 bases at J, with 5 bases between the two ends. Germline V gene data show CDR1 as KGHSH and CDR2 as LQKENI. This CDR3 spans 12 amino acids. TCRdb re-derived calls from the reads in MiXCR, one entry per CDR3 protein. The table has roughly 100,000 distinct CDR3 sequences, around 40% seen once. This clonotype was observed a few times. Its antigen is not identified. Sequenced here: CD8+ T cells from cultured PBMCs, sampled from culture after CMV antigen stimulation. The V call is TRBV18, the J call TRBJ2-7, with unresolved D. This TCR was sampled from a human donor in good health (CMV status not recorded). Some clones in this sample may be carry-over from other donors' samples. CDR3 in amino acids: CASSPPANEQYF. The CDR3 nucleotides read TGTGCCAGCTCACCACCGGCCAACGAGCAGTACTTC.